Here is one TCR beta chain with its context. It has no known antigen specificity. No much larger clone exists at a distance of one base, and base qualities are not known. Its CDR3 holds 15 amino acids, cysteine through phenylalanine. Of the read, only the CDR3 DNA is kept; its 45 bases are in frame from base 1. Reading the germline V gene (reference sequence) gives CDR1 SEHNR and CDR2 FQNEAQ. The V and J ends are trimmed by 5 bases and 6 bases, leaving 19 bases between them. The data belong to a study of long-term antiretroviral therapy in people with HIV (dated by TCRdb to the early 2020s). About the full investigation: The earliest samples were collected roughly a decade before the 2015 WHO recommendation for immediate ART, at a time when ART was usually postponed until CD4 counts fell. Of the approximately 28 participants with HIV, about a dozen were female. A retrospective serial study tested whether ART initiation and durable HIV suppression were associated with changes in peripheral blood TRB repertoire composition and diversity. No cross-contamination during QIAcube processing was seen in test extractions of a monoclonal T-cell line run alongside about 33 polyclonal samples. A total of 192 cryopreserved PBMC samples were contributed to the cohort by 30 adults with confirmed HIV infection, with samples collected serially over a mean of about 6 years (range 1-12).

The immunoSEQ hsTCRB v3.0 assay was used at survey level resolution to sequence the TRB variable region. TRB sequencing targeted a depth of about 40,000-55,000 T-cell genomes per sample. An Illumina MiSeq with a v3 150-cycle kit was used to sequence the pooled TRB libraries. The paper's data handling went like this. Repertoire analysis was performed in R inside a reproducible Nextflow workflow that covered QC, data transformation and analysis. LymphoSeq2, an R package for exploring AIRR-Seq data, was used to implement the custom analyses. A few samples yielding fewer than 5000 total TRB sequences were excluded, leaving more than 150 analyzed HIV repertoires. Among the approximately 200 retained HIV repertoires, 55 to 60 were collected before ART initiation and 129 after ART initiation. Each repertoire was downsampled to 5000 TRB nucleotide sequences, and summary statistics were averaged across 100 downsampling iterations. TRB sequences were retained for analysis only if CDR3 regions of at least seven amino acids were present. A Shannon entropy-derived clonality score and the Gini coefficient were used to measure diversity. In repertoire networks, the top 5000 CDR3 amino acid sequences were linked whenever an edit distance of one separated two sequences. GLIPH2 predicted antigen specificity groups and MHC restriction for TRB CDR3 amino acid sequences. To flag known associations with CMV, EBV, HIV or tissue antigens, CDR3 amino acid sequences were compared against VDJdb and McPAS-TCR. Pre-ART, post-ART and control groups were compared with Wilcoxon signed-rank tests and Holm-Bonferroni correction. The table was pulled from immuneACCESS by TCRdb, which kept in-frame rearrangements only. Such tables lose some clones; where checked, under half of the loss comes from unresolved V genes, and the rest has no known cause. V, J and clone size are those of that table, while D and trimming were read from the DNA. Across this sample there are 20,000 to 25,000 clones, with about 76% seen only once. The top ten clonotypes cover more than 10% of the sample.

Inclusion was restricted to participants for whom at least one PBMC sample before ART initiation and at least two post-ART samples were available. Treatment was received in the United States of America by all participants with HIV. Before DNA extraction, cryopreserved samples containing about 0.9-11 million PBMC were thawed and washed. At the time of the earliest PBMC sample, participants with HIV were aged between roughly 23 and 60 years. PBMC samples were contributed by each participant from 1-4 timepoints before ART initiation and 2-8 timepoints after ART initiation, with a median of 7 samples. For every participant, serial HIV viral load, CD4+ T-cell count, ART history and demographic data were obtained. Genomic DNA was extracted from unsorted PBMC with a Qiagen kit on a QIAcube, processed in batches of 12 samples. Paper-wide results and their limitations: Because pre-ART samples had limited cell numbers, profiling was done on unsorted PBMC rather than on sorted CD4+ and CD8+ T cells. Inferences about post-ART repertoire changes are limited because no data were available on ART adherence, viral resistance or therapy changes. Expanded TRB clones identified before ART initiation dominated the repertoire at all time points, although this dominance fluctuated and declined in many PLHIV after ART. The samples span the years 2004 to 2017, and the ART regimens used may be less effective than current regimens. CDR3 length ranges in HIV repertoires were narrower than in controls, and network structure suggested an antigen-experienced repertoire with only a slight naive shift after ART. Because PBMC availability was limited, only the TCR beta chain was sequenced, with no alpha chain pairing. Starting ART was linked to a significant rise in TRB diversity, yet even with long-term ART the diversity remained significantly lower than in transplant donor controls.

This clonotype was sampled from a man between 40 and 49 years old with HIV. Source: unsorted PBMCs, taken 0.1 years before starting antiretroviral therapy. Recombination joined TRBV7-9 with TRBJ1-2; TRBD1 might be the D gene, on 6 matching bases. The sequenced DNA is TGTGCCAGCAGCGGGGGGTTCAGGGGAATCGATGGCTACACCTTC. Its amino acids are CASSGGFRGIDGYTF.